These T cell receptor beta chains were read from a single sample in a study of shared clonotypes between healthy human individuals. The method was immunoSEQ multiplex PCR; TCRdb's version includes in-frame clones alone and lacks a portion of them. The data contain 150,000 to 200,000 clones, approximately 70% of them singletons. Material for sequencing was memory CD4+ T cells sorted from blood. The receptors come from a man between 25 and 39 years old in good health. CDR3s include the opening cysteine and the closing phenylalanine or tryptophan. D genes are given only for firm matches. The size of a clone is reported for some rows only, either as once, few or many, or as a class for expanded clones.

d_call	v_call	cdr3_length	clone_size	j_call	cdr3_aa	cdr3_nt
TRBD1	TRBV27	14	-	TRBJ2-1	CASSRGLADNEQFF	TGTGCCAGCAGTAGGGGGCTAGCAGACAATGAGCAGTTCTTC
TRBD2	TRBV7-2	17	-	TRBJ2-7	CASSLVARTSGFYEQYF	TGTGCCAGCAGCTTAGTCGCCCGGACTAGCGGGTTCTACGAGCAGTACTTC
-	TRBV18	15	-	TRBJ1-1	CASSIYYRDLNEAFF	TGTGCCAGCTCAATTTACTACCGGGACCTAAATGAAGCTTTCTTT
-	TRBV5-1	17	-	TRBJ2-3	CASSLISSVFVPDTQYF	TGCGCCAGCAGCTTGATTTCGTCAGTGTTTGTTCCAGATACGCAGTATTTT
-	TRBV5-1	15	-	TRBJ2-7	CASSLGVQVFGEQYF	TGCGCCAGCAGCTTGGGAGTACAGGTGTTTGGCGAGCAGTACTTC
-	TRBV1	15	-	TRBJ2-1	CTSSQDGLPYNEQFF	TGCACCAGCAGCCAAGATGGGCTACCTTACAATGAGCAGTTCTTC
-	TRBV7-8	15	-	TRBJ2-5	CASSLSSLGGETQYF	TGTGCCAGCAGCTTAAGTTCTTTGGGCGGAGAGACCCAGTACTTC
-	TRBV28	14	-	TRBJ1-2	CASSLTSVNYGYTF	TGTGCCAGCAGTTTAACCTCAGTGAACTATGGCTACACCTTC
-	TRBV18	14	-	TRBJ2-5	CASSPARLKETQYF	TGTGCCAGCTCACCAGCCAGGCTCAAAGAGACCCAGTACTTC
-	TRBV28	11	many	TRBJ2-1	CASRRDILEFF	TGTGCCAGCAGACGGGACATCCTTGAGTTCTTC
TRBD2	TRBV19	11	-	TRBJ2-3	CASSMASGKYF	TGTGCCAGTAGTATGGCTAGCGGGAAGTATTTT
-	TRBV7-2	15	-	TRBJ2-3	CASSLHGGYGDTQYF	TGTGCCAGCAGCTTACACGGCGGGTACGGCGATACGCAGTATTTT
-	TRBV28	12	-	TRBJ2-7	CASSPLRREQYF	TGTGCCAGCAGTCCTCTCCGTCGCGAGCAGTACTTC
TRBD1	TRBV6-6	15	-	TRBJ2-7	CASRDTGQSSYEQYF	TGTGCCAGCAGGGATACGGGACAGAGCTCCTACGAGCAGTACTTC
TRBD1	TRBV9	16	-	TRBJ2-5	CASSVGGTGTVETQYF	TGTGCCAGCAGCGTAGGGGGGACAGGGACGGTAGAGACCCAGTACTTC
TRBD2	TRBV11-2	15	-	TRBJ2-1	CASSLAGGSGNEQFF	TGTGCCAGCAGCTTAGCGGGAGGGTCGGGGAATGAGCAGTTCTTC
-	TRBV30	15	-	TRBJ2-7	CAWSPLSQGVHEQYF	TGTGCCTGGAGTCCTCTGAGTCAGGGCGTCCACGAGCAGTACTTC
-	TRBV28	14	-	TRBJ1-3	CASSLGGWGNTIYF	TGTGCCAGCAGTTTAGGAGGGTGGGGGAACACCATATATTTT
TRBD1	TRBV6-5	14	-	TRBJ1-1	CASSWTGVDTEAFF	TGTGCCAGCAGTTGGACAGGGGTAGACACTGAAGCTTTCTTT
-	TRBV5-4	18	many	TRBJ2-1	CASSLAVTRTLTPGEQFF	TGTGCCAGCAGCTTGGCCGTTACGAGAACCCTCACCCCTGGAGAGCAGTTCTTC
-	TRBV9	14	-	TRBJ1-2	CASSVALRSSGYTF	TGTGCCAGCAGCGTAGCTTTACGAAGTTCCGGCTACACCTTC
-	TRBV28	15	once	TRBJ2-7	CASSGVGRPSYEQYF	TGTGCCAGCTCCGGGGTGGGGCGCCCCTCCTACGAGCAGTACTTC
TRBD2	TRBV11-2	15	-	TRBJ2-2	CASSLGAGAGGELFF	TGTGCCAGCAGCTTAGGAGCGGGAGCTGGCGGGGAGCTGTTTTTT
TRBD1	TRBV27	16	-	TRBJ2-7	CASSSAGTALLYEQYF	TGTGCCAGCAGTTCGGCCGGGACAGCCTTACTCTACGAGCAGTACTTC
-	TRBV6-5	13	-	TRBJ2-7	CASRRQTYYEQYF	TGTGCCAGCAGACGACAAACCTACTACGAGCAGTACTTC
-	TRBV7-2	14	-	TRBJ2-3	CASSPGLHTDTQYF	TGTGCCAGCAGCCCGGGACTGCACACAGATACGCAGTATTTT
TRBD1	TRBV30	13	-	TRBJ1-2	CALPQGKGYGYTF	TGTGCCTTACCACAGGGGAAAGGTTATGGCTACACCTTC
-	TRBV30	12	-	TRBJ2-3	CAWSVKGDTQYF	TGTGCCTGGAGTGTAAAGGGAGATACGCAGTATTTT
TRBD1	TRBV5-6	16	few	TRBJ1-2	CASSLGSRTGSYGYTF	TGTGCCAGCAGCTTGGGGTCTCGGACAGGGTCCTATGGCTACACCTTC
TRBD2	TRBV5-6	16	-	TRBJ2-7	CASSFKTSGRAHEQYF	TGTGCCAGCAGCTTCAAGACTAGCGGGAGGGCCCACGAGCAGTACTTC
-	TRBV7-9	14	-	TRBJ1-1	CASSLDWGNTEAFF	TGTGCCAGCAGCTTAGACTGGGGGAACACTGAAGCTTTCTTT
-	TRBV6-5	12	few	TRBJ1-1	CASRSGETEAFF	TGTGCCAGCAGGTCGGGGGAAACTGAAGCTTTCTTT
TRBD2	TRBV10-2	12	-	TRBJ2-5	CASSELAGTKYF	TGCGCCAGCAGTGAACTAGCGGGCACCAAGTACTTC